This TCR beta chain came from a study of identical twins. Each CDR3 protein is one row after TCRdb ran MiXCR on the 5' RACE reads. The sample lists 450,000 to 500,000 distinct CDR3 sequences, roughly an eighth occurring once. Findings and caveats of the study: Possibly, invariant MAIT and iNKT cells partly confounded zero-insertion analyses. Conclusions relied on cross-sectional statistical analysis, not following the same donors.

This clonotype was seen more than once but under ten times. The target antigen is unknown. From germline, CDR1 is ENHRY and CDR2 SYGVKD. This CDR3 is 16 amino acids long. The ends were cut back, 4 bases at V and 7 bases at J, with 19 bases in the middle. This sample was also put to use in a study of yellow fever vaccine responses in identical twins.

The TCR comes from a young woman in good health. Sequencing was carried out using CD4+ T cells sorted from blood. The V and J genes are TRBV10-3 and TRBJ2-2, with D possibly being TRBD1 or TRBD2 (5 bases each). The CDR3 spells CAISGRGKGIGGELFF. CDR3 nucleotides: TGTGCCATCAGTGGACGGGGAAAGGGGATAGGCGGGGAGCTGTTTTTT.